The rows below give T cell receptor beta chains drawn from one sample of a study of T cells of healthy individuals. TCRdb independently ran MiXCR on the 5' RACE reads; one entry per CDR3 protein. The table lists fewer than 90,000 distinct CDR3 sequences, roughly 5.1% of them singletons. The receptor source for this set is a female donor in good health. CDR3s include the opening cysteine and the closing phenylalanine or tryptophan. Each record gives: J gene, D gene, CDR3 length, clone size, V gene, CDR3 DNA, CDR3 protein. The D gene is left open where the match is weak. A clone size is listed for some rows: how often the clone was seen (once, few, many), or a class if it is expanded.

j_gene: TRBJ1-5
d_gene: -
len: 16
abundance: -
v_gene: TRBV20-1
CDR3nt: TGCAGTGCTAGCGCCAGAGGGGTCTATAGCAATCAGCCCCAGCATTTT
CDR3aa: CSASARGVYSNQPQHF

j_gene: TRBJ2-5
d_gene: TRBD2
len: 15
abundance: -
v_gene: TRBV28
CDR3nt: TGTGCCAGCACCCCTAGCGGGGGGGGGGGAGAGACCCAGTACTTC
CDR3aa: CASTPSGGGGETQYF

j_gene: TRBJ2-7
d_gene: -
len: 12
abundance: many
v_gene: TRBV29-1
CDR3nt: TGCAGCGCCGGGACTGCTTCCTACGAGCAGTACTTC
CDR3aa: CSAGTASYEQYF

j_gene: TRBJ2-1
d_gene: TRBD2
len: 15
abundance: few
v_gene: TRBV4-1
CDR3nt: TGCGCCAGCAGCCACCTGGGACTAACTCACAATGAGCAGTTCTTC
CDR3aa: CASSHLGLTHNEQFF

j_gene: TRBJ2-7
d_gene: -
len: 15
abundance: -
v_gene: TRBV7-2
CDR3nt: TGTGCCAGCAGCCCTTACCGGGACGACTCCTACGAGCAGTACTTC
CDR3aa: CASSPYRDDSYEQYF

j_gene: TRBJ2-2
d_gene: TRBD1
len: 16
abundance: many
v_gene: TRBV7-9
CDR3nt: TGTGCCAGCAGCTCGACAGGGTTTCTGAACACCGGGGAGCTGTTTTTT
CDR3aa: CASSSTGFLNTGELFF

j_gene: TRBJ1-2
d_gene: TRBD1
len: 12
abundance: -
v_gene: TRBV11-1
CDR3nt: TGTGCCAGCAGTTTACAGGGGAATGGCTACACCTTC
CDR3aa: CASSLQGNGYTF

j_gene: TRBJ2-1
d_gene: TRBD2
len: 15
abundance: many
v_gene: TRBV5-1
CDR3nt: TGCGCCAGCAGCCCCCAGGTAGCGGGAGAGGGAGCAGAGTTCTTC
CDR3aa: CASSPQVAGEGAEFF

j_gene: TRBJ2-5
d_gene: -
len: 16
abundance: many
v_gene: TRBV5-5
CDR3nt: TGTGCCAGCAGCTTGTACGGCGTGACAGGCAAAGAGACCCAGTACTTC
CDR3aa: CASSLYGVTGKETQYF

j_gene: TRBJ2-3
d_gene: TRBD2
len: 19
abundance: many
v_gene: TRBV4-1
CDR3nt: TGCGCCAGCAGCCACATTCGATTGACTAGCGGGAGTGTCACAGATACGCAGTATTTT
CDR3aa: CASSHIRLTSGSVTDTQYF